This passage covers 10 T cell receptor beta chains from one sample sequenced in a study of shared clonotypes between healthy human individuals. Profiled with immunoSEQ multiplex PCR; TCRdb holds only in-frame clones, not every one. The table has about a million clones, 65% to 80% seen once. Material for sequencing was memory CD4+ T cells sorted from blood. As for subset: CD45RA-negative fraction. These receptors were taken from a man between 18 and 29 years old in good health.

In nucleotides, the CDR3 is TGTGCCAGCAAAAGGGACCCAACTGGGGACACTGAAGCTTTCTTT. Translating gives CASKRDPTGDTEAFF. This sequence joins TRBV6-4 and TRBJ1-1; tentative D call: TRBD1 (5 bases). CDR1 is MRHNA and CDR2 is SNTAGT in the germline V gene. The CDR3 contains 15 residues. Trimming stripped 7 bases from V and 3 bases from J, with 18 bases between.

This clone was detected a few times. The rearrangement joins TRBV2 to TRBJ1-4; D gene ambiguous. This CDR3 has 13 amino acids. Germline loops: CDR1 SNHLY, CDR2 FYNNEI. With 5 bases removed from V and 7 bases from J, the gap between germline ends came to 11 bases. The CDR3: CASSSMGGEKLFF. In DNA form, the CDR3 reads TGTGCCAGCAGTTCGATGGGAGGTGAAAAACTGTTTTTT.

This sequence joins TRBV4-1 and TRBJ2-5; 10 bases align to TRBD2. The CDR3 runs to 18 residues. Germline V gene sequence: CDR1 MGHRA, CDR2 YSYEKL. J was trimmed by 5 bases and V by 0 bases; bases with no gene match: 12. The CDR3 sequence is CASSQDPPSGRGVETQYF. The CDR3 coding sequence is TGCGCCAGCAGCCAAGATCCCCCTAGCGGGAGAGGAGTGGAGACCCAGTACTTC.

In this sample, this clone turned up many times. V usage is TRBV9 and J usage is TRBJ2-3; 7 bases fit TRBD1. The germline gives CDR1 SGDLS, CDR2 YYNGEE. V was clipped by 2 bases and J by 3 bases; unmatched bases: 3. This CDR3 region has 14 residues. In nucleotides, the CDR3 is TGTGCCAGCAGCGTCCTGGGACAGACAGATACGCAGTATTTT. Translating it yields CASSVLGQTDTQYF.

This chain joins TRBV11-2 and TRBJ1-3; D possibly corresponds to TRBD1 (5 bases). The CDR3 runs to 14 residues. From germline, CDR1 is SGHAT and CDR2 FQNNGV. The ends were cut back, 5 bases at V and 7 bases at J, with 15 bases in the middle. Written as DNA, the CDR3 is TGTGCCAGCAGCACACCGGGACCGGTCAACACCATATATTTT. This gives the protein CASSTPGPVNTIYF.

CDR3 amino acids: CASSGNGGRNTEAFF. As DNA, the CDR3 is TGTGCCAGCAGCGGTAATGGGGGACGGAACACTGAAGCTTTCTTT. V gene TRBV7-2 combines with J gene TRBJ1-1; TRBD1 might be the D (5 bases). The CDR3 is made up of 15 amino acids. V shed 5 bases and J shed 1 base, with 14 bases lying between them. Germline CDR1 SGHTA, CDR2 FQGNSA.

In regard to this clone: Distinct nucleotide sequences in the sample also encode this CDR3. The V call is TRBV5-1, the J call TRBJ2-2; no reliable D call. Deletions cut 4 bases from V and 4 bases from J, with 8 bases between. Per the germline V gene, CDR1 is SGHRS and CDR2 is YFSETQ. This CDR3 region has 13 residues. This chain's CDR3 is CASSPRATGELFF. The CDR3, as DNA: TGCGCCAGCAGCCCCCGCGCCACCGGGGAGCTGTTTTTT.

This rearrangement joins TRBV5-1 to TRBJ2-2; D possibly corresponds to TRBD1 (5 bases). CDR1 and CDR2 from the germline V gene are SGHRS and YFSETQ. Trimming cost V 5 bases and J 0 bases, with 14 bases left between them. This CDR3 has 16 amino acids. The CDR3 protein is CASSLGPLSNTGELFF. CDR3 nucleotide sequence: TGCGCCAGCAGTCTGGGGCCCCTTTCGAACACCGGGGAGCTGTTTTTT.

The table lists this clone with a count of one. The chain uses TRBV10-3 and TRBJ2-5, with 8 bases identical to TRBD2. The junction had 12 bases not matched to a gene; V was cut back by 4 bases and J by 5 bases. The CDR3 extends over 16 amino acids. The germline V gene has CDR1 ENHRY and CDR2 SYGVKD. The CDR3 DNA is TGTGCCATCAGTGCATCCCCGGGACTAGGGACCGAGACCCAGTACTTC. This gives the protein CAISASPGLGTETQYF.

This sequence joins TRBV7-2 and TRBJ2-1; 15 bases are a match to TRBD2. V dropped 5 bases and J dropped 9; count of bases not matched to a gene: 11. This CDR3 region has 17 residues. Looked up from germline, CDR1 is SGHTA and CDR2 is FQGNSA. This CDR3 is CASSLKGLAGGVGEQFF. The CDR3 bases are TGTGCCAGCAGCCTAAAGGGACTAGCGGGAGGCGTCGGTGAGCAGTTCTTC.